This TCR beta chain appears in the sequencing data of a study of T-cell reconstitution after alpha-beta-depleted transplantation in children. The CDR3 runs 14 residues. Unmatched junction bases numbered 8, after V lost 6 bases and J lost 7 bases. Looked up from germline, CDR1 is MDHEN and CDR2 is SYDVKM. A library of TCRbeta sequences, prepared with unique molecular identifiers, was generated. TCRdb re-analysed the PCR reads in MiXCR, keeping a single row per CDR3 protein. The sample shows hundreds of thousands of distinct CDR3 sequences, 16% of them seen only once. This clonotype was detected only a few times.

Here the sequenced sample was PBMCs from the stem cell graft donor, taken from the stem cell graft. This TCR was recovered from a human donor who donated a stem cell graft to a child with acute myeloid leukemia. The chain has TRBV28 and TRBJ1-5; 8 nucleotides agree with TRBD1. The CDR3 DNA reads TGTGCCAGCAGCTCCCCCGGGACAGGACAGCCCCAGCATTTT. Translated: CASSSPGTGQPQHF.